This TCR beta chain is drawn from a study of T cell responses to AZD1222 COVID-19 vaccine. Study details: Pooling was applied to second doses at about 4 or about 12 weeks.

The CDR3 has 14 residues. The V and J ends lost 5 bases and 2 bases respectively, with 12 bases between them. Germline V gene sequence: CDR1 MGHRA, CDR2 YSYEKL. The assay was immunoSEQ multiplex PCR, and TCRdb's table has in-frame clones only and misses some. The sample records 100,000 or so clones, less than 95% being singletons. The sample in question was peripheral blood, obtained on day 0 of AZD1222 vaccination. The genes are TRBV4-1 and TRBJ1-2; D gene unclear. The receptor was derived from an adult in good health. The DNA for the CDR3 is TGCGCCAGCAGCTTCAGGCCCGCGAACTATGGCTACACCTTC. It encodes CASSFRPANYGYTF.